This entry features one T cell receptor beta chain sequence. This record belongs to a study of blood T cell repertoires in COVID-19. Overall study context: Acute and convalescent COVID-19 specimens originated in the United States, Italy and Spain. The analysed material was cDNA or gDNA that came from T cells, B-cell-depleted T cells, or PBMCs.

Germline loops: CDR1 PRHDT, CDR2 FYEKMQ (reference sequence). The junction had 4 bases not matched to a gene; V was cut back by 6 bases and J by 6 bases. The CDR3 totals 12 residues. In the original analysis: Amplified reference gene primers provided the basis for estimating nucleated cell counts. Measured with immunoSEQ multiplex PCR; TCRdb has only the in-frame clones, and not every one. V and J calls plus clone size are reproduced from that table; the DNA served to infer D and trimming. This sample carries 240,000 or so clones, 88% of them seen once, and the ten largest clones take about 0.8%. The chain is built from TRBV13 and TRBJ2-7; 8 bases fit TRBD1. The sample consisted of peripheral blood. The TCR was taken from a woman aged 30 to 39 with acute or convalescent COVID-19. CDR3 sequence: CASSRGTGEQYF. Here the CDR3 DNA reads TGTGCCAGCAGTCGGGGGACAGGCGAGCAGTACTTC.